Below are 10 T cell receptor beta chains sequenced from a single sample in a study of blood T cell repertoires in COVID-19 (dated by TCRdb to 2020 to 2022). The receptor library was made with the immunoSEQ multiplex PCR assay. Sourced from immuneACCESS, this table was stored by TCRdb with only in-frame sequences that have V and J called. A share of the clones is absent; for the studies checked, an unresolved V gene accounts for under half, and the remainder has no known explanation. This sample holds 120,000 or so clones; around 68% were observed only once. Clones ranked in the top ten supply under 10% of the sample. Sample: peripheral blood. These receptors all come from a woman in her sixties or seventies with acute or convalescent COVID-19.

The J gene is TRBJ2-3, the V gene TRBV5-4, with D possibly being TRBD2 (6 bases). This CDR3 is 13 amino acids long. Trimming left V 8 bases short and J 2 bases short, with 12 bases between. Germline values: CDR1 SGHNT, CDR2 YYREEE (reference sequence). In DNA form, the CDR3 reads TGTGCCAGTGGACTAATAAACACAGATACGCAGTATTTT. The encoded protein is CASGLINTDTQYF.

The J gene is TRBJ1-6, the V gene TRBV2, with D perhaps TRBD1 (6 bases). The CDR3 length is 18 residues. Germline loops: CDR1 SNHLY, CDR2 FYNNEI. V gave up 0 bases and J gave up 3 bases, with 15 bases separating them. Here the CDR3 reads CASSEALTGLIYNSPLHF. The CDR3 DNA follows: TGTGCCAGCAGTGAAGCGCTTACAGGGTTGATCTATAATTCACCCCTCCACTTT.

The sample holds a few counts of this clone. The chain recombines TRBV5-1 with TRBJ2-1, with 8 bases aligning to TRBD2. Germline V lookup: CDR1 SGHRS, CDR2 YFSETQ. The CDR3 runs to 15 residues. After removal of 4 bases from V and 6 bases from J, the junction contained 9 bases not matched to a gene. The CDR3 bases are TGCGCCAGCAGCCTCGATAGCGGGAAAAGCAATGAGCAGTTCTTC. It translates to CASSLDSGKSNEQFF. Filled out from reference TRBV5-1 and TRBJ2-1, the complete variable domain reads KAGVTQTPRYLIKTRGQQVTLSCSPISGHRSVSWYQQTPGQGLQFLFEYFSETQRNKGNFPGRFSGRQFSNSRSEMNVSTLELGDSALYLCASSLDSGKSNEQFFGPGTRLTVL.

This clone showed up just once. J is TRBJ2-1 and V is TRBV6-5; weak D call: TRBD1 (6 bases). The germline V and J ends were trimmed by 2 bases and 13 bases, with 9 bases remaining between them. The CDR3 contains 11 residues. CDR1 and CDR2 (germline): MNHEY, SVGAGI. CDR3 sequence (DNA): TGTGCCAGCAGTTACCTAGGGGGACAGTTCTTC. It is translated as CASSYLGGQFF.

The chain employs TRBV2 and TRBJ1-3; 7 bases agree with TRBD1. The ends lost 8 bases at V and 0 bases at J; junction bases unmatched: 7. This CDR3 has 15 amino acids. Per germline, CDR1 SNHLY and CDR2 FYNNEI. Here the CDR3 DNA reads TGTGCCAGCGTCCGGGACAGAATCTCTGGAAACACCATATATTTT. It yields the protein CASVRDRISGNTIYF. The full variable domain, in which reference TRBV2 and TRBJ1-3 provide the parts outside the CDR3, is EPEVTQTPSHQVTQMGQEVILRCVPISNHLYFYWYRQILGQKVEFLVSFYNNEISEKSEIFDDQFSVERPDGSNFTLKIRSTKLEDSAMYFCASVRDRISGNTIYFGEGSWLTVV.

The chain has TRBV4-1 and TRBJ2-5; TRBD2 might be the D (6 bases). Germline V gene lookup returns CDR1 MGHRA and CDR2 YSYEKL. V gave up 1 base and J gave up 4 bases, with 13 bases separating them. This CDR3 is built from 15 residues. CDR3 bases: TGCGCCAGCAGCCAAGGACTAGTTGTTGGAGAGACCCAGTACTTC. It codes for CASSQGLVVGETQYF.

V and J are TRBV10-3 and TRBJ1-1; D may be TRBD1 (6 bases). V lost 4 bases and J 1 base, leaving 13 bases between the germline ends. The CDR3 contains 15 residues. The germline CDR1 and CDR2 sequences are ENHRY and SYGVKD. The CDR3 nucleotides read TGTGCCATCAGTGTTGGGGACAATGGGAACACTGAAGCTTTCTTT. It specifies CAISVGDNGNTEAFF.

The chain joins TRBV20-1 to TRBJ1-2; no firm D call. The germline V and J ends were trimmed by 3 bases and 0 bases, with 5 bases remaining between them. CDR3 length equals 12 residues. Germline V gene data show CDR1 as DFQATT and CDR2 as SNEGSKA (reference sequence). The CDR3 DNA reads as TGCAGTGCTAGTCGTCCTAACTATGGCTACACCTTC. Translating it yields CSASRPNYGYTF.

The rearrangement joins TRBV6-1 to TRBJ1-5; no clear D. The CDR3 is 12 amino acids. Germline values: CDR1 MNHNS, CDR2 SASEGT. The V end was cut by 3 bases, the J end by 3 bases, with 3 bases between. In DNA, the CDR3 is TGTGCCAGCAGTGAGGCCAATCAGCCCCAGCATTTT. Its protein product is CASSEANQPQHF.

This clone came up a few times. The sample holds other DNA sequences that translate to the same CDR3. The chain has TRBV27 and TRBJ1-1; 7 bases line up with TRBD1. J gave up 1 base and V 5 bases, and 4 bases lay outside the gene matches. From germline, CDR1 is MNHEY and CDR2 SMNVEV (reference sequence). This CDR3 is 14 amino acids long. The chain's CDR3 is CASSVQGPNTEAFF. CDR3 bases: TGTGCCAGCAGTGTACAGGGGCCGAACACTGAAGCTTTCTTT.